This TCR beta chain comes out of a study of T cells after yellow fever vaccination. The study's findings and limits: A weaker but faster secondary response was observed, peaking on day 5 versus 15. Post-booster repertoires contained most primary-vaccination clones again (approximately 97% CD4, about 90% CD8).

TCRdb processed the 5' RACE reads anew with MiXCR; each CDR3 protein has one entry. The data show about 360,000 distinct CDR3 sequences, with around 6.5% seen just once and over 14% held by the top ten. In germline, CDR1 is SGHTA, CDR2 FQGNSA. The CDR3 consists of 13 residues. After removal of 9 bases from V and 1 base from J, the junction contained 4 bases not matched to a gene. There are many counts of this clonotype. The target antigen is unknown. The chain uses TRBV7-2 and TRBJ2-7; TRBD1 agrees at 9 bases. This TCR came from a man under 40 who received the YFV17D yellow fever vaccine. Specimen: PBMCs, collected 5 days after the yellow fever booster vaccination. CDR3 amino acids: CASAGTGSYEQYF. The DNA for the CDR3 is TGTGCCAGTGCCGGGACAGGGTCCTACGAGCAGTACTTC.